The clone carrying this T cell receptor (beta chain) was observed a single time. Germline V gene data show CDR1 as LNHDA and CDR2 as SQIVND (reference sequence). CDR3 length: 14 amino acids. Trimming stripped 1 base from V and 5 bases from J, with 9 bases between. This specimen belongs to a study of blood T cell repertoires in COVID-19. Study summary: Acute and convalescent COVID-19 samples came from the United States, Italy and Spain.

TCRdb's table, derived via immunoSEQ multiplex PCR, lists solely in-frame clones and lacks some. The sample shows just under 90,000 clones, around 88% of them seen only once. Sequences were obtained from peripheral blood. The chain combines TRBV19 with TRBJ2-4; D gene uncertain. The origin of this receptor is a man in his sixties with acute or convalescent COVID-19. This CDR3 is CASSIGPIENIQYF. CDR3 nucleotide sequence: TGTGCCAGTAGTATAGGTCCCATAGAAAACATTCAGTACTTC.